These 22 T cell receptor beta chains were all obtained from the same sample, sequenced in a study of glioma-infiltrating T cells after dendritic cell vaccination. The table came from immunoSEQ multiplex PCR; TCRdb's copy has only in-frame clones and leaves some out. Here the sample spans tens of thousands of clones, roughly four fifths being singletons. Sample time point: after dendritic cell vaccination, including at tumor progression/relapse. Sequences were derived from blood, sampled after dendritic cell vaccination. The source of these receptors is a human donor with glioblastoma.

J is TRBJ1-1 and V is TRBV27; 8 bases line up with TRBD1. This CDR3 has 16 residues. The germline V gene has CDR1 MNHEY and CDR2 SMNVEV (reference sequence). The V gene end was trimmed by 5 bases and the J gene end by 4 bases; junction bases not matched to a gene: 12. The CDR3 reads CASSRIEAQGGTEAFF. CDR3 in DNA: TGTGCCAGCAGTCGAATTGAAGCACAGGGGGGCACTGAAGCTTTCTTT.

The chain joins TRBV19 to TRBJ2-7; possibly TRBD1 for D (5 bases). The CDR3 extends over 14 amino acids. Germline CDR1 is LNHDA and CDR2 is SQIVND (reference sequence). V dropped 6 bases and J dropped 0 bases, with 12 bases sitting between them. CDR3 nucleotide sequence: TGTGCCAGTAGACTACAGGTGAGCTCCTACGAGCAGTACTTC. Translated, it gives CASRLQVSSYEQYF.

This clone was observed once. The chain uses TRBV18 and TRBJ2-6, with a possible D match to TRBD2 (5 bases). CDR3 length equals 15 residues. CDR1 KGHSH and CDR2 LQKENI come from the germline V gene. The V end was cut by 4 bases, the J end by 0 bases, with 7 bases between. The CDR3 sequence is CASSQRGSGANVLTF. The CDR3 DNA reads TGTGCCAGCTCACAACGGGGCTCTGGGGCCAACGTCCTGACTTTC.

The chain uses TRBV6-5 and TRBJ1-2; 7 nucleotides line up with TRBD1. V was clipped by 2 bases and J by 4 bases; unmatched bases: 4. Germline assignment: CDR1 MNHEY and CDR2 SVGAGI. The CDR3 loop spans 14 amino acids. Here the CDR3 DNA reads TGTGCCAGCAGTTACCGGGACAGCGGCTATGGCTACACCTTC. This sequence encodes CASSYRDSGYGYTF.

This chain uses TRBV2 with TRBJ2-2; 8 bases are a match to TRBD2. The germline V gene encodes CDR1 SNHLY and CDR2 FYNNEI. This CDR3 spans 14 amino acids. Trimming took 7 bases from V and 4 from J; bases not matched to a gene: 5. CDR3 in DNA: TGTGCCAGCAAGGACGGGGGGGCCACCGGGGAGCTGTTTTTT. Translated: CASKDGGATGELFF.

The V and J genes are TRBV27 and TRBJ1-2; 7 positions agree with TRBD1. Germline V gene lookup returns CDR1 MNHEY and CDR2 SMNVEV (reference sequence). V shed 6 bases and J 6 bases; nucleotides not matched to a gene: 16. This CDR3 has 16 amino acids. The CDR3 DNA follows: TGTGCCAGCAGCTACCGGGGGACAGCTAAAGTCAATGGCTACACCTTC. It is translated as CASSYRGTAKVNGYTF.

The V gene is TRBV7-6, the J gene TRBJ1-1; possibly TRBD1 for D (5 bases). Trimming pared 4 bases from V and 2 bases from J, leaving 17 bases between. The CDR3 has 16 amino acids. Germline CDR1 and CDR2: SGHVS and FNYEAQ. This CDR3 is CASSWGGNTPNTEAFF. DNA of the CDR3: TGTGCCAGCAGCTGGGGGGGTAATACTCCTAACACTGAAGCTTTCTTT.

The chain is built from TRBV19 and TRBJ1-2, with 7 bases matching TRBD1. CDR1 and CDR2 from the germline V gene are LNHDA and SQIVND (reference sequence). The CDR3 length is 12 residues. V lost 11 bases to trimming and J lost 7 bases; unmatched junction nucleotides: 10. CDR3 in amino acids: CAATTGAAGYTF. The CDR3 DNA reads TGTGCCGCCACCACAGGGGCGGCTGGCTACACCTTC.

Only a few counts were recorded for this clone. For the CDR3, the DNA is TGTGCCAGTAGTCGCCGTGGACAGGGGAATTCACCCCTCCACTTT. Protein product: CASSRRGQGNSPLHF. V usage is TRBV19 and J usage is TRBJ1-6; 9 bases align to TRBD1. In germline, CDR1 is LNHDA, CDR2 SQIVND (reference sequence). Trimming took 5 bases from V and 7 from J; bases not matched to a gene: 6. The CDR3 runs to 15 residues.

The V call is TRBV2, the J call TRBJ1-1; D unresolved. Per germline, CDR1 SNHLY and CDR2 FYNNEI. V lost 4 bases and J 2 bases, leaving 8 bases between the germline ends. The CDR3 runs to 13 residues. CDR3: CASSGEGNTEAFF. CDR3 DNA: TGTGCCAGCAGTGGAGAGGGAAACACTGAAGCTTTCTTT.

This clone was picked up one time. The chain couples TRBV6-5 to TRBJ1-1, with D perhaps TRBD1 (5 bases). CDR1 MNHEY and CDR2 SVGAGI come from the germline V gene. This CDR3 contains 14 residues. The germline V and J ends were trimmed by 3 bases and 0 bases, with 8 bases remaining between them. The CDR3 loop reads CASSYDSVNTEAFF. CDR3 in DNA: TGTGCCAGCAGTTATGACAGTGTGAACACTGAAGCTTTCTTT.

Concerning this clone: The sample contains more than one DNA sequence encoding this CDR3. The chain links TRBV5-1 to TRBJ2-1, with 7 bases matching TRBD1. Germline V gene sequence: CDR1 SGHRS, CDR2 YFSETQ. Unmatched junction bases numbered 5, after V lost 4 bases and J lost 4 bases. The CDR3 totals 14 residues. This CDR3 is CASSPGTDYNEQFF. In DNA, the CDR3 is TGCGCCAGCAGCCCTGGGACAGATTACAATGAGCAGTTCTTC.

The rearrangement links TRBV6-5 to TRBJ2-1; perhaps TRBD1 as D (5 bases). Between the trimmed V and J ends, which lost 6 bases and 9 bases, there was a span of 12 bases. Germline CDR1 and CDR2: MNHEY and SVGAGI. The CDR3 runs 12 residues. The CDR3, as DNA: TGTGCCAGCAGATCAGGGTTTGGTGAGCAGTTCTTC. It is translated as CASRSGFGEQFF.

CDR3 protein: CASRAGGPSHEQFF. CDR3 sequence (DNA): TGTGCCAGTAGGGCGGGGGGCCCCTCTCATGAGCAGTTCTTC. The chain has TRBV6-6 and TRBJ2-1, with 8 bases matching TRBD2. The V and J ends lost 9 bases and 8 bases, in that order; junction bases with no gene match: 12. This CDR3 comprises 14 residues. Germline CDR1 reads MNHNY; CDR2 reads SVGAGI (reference sequence).

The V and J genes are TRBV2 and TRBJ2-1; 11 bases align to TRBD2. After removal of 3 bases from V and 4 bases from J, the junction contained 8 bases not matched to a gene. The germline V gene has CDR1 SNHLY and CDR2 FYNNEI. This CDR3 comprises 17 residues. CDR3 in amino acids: CASSESIAGGRYNEQFF. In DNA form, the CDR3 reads TGTGCCAGCAGTGAGTCTATAGCGGGGGGGAGATACAATGAGCAGTTCTTC.

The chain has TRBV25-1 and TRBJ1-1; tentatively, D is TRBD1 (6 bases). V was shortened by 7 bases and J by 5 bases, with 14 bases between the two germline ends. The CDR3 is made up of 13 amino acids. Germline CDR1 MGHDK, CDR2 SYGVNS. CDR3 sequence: CASTPAGVTEAFF. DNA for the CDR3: TGTGCCAGCACCCCGGCAGGGGTGACTGAAGCTTTCTTT.

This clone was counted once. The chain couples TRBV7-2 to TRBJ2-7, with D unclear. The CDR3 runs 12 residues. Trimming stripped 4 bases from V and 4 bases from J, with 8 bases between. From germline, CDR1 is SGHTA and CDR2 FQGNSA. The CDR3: CASSYLRYEQYF. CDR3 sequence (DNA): TGTGCCAGCAGCTATCTCCGGTACGAGCAGTACTTC.

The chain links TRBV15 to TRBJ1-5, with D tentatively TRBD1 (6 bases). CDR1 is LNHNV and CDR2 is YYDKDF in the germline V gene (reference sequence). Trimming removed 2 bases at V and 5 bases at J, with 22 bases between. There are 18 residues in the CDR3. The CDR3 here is CATSRSTGSRFLDQPQHF. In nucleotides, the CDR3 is TGTGCCACCAGCAGATCTACAGGGAGCAGGTTCTTGGATCAGCCCCAGCATTTT.

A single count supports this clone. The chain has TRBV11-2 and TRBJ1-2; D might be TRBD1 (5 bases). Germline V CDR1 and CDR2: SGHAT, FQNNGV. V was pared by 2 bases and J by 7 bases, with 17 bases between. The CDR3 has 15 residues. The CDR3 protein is CASSLNIETRGGYTF. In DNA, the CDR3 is TGTGCCAGCAGCTTAAATATAGAGACAAGGGGTGGCTACACCTTC.

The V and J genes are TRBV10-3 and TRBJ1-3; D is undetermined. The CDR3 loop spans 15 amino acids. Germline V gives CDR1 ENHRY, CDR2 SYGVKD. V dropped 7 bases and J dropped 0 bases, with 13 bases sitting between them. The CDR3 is CAITPGSVSGNTIYF. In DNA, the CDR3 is TGTGCCATCACCCCGGGATCGGTCTCTGGAAACACCATATATTTT.

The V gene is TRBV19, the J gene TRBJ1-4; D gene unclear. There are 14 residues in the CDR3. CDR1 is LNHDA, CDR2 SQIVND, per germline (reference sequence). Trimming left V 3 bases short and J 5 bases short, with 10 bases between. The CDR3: CASSIGGWNEKLFF. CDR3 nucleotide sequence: TGTGCCAGTAGTATTGGAGGGTGGAATGAAAAACTGTTTTTT.

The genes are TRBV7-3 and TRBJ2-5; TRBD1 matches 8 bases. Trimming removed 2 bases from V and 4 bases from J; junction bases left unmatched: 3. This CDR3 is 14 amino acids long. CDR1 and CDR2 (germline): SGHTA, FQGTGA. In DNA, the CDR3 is TGTGCCAGCAGCTTACAGGGGGCGGGAGAGACCCAGTACTTC. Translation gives CASSLQGAGETQYF.